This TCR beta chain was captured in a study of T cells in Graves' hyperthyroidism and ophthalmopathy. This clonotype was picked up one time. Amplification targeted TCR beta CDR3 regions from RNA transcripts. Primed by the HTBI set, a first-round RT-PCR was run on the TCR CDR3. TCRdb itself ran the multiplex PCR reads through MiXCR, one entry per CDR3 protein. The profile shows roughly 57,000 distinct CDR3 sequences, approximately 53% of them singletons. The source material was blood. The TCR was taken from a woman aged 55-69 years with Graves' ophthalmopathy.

In nucleotides, the CDR3 is TGTGCCAGCAGCCCCCGGGCAGGGATGTACAATGAGCAGTTCTTC. Encoded protein: CASSPRAGMYNEQFF. The chain links TRBV5-5 to TRBJ2-1; D might be TRBD1 (5 bases). The ends were cut back, 4 bases at V and 4 bases at J, with 15 bases in the middle. The CDR3 runs to 15 residues. CDR1 SGHKS and CDR2 YYEKEE come from the germline V gene (reference sequence).